A selection of T cell receptor beta chains follows, all from one sample in a study of shared clonotypes between healthy human individuals. The method was immunoSEQ multiplex PCR; TCRdb's version includes in-frame clones alone and lacks a portion of them. The data contain a few million clones, 85% to 95% of them singletons. The sequenced material came from naive CD4+ T cells sorted from blood. The receptors were sampled from a man in his late teens or twenties in good health. Both conserved end residues are part of each CDR3. D genes are given only for firm matches. Size tells how often a clone was seen (once, few, many) or the class of an expanded clone, and some rows leave it out.

V: TRBV28; size: NA; D: NA; J: TRBJ2-7; DNA: TGTGCCAGCACCGCCGGGACACTTATTTACGAGCAGTACTTC; CDR3: CASTAGTLIYEQYF
V: TRBV6-1; size: NA; D: TRBD1; J: TRBJ2-7; DNA: TGTGCCAGCAGTGACCCCGGACAGGGTGCCTACGAGCAGTACTTC; CDR3: CASSDPGQGAYEQYF
V: TRBV9; size: NA; D: NA; J: TRBJ1-1; DNA: TGTGCCAGCAGCCATGGGGGGACGAACACTGAAGCTTTCTTT; CDR3: CASSHGGTNTEAFF
V: TRBV7-9; size: NA; D: NA; J: TRBJ1-6; DNA: TGTGCCAGCAGCGCTCCGGGACAAAATTCACCCCTCCACTTT; CDR3: CASSAPGQNSPLHF
V: TRBV12-5; size: once; D: NA; J: TRBJ2-2; DNA: TGTGCTAGTGGCCGGGCCACCGGGGAGCTGTTTTTT; CDR3: CASGRATGELFF
V: TRBV30; size: NA; D: NA; J: TRBJ2-1; DNA: TGTGCCTGGAAAGAGGGGGAAGTTGACTACAATGAGCAGTTCTTC; CDR3: CAWKEGEVDYNEQFF
V: TRBV5-1; size: once; D: NA; J: TRBJ2-5; DNA: TGCGCCAGCAGCTTCGATAAGCTCGTGTCCCGGGAGACCCAGTACTTC; CDR3: CASSFDKLVSRETQYF
V: TRBV28; size: NA; D: NA; J: TRBJ1-6; DNA: TGTGCCAGCAGTTTAAGGGGCCCGGGACATAGAACCTCACCCCTCCACTTT; CDR3: CASSLRGPGHRTSPLHF
V: TRBV6-5; size: NA; D: NA; J: TRBJ1-1; DNA: TGTGCCAGCGAGTCCTTGAACACTGAAGCTTTCTTT; CDR3: CASESLNTEAFF
V: TRBV9; size: few; D: NA; J: TRBJ1-1; DNA: TGTGCCAGCAGCGCGAGGGACCGCCCGAACACTGAAGCTTTCTTT; CDR3: CASSARDRPNTEAFF
V: TRBV9; size: NA; D: NA; J: TRBJ2-2; DNA: TGTGCCAGCAGCGTAGGGCAGGGGGCCCTAGCGGGCGGGGAGCTGTTTTTT; CDR3: CASSVGQGALAGGELFF
V: TRBV18; size: NA; D: NA; J: TRBJ2-7; DNA: TGTGCCAGCTCACCCTTACAAGCCTACGAGCAGTACTTC; CDR3: CASSPLQAYEQYF
V: TRBV7-9; size: NA; D: NA; J: TRBJ2-7; DNA: TGTGCCAGCAGCTTAGGTCAGGGGAAGTACGAGCAGTACTTC; CDR3: CASSLGQGKYEQYF
V: TRBV18; size: NA; D: NA; J: TRBJ2-5; DNA: TGTGCCAGCTCACCACCGACCGGCGGCGAGACCCAGTACTTC; CDR3: CASSPPTGGETQYF
V: TRBV7-9; size: few; D: NA; J: TRBJ1-1; DNA: TGTGCCAGCAGCGAAGAAGCTTTCTTT; CDR3: CASSEEAFF
V: TRBV15; size: NA; D: NA; J: TRBJ2-2; DNA: TGTGCCACCAGCAGAGAAGGCCGAGGGGCGGTCGGGGAGCTGTTTTTT; CDR3: CATSREGRGAVGELFF
V: TRBV19; size: NA; D: NA; J: TRBJ1-6; DNA: TGTGCCAGTGGAAGGAGTCTCTATAATTCACCCCTCCACTTT; CDR3: CASGRSLYNSPLHF
V: TRBV9; size: NA; D: TRBD1; J: TRBJ1-1; DNA: TGTGCCAGCAGCAGGGCAGGGGGCACTGAAGCTTTCTTT; CDR3: CASSRAGGTEAFF